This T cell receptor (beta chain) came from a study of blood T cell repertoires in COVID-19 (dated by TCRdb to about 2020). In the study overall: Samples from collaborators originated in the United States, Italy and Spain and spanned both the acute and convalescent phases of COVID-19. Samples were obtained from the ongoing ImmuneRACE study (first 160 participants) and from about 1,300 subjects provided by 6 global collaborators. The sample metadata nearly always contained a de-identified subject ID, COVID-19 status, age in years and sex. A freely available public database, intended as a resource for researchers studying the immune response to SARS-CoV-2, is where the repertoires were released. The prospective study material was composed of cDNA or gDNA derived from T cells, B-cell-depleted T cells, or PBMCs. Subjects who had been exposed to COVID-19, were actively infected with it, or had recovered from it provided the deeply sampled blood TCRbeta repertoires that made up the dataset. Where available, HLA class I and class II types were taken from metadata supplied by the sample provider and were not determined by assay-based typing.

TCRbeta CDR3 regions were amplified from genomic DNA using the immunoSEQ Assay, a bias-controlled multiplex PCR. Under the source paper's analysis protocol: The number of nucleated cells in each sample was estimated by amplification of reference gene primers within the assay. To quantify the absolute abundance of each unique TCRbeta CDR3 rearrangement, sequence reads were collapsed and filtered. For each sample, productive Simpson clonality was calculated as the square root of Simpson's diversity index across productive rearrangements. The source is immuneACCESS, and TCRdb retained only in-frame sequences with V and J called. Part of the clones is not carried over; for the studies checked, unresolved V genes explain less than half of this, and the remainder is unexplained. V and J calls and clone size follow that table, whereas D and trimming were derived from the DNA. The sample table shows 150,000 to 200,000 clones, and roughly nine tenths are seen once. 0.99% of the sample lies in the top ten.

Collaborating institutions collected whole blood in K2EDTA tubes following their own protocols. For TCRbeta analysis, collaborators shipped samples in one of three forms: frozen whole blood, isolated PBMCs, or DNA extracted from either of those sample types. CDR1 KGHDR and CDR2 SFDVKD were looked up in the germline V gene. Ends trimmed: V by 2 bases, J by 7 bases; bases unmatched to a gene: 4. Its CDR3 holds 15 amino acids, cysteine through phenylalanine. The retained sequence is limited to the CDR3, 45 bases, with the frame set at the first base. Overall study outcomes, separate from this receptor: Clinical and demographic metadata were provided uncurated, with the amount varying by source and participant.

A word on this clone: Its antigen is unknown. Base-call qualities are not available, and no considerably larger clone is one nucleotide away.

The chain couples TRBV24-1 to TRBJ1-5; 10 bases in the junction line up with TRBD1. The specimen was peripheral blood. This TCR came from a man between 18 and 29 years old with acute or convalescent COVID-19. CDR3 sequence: CATSDSTGGGQPQHF. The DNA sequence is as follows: TGTGCCACCAGTGATTCGACAGGGGGCGGACAGCCCCAGCATTTT.